The T cell receptor beta chain under discussion was sequenced for a study of OX40 agonist ivuxolimab in advanced cancers. Study information: The patients' treatment was ivuxolimab, an agonistic anti-OX40 (CD134) antibody. Subjects had a mean age of roughly 57 years, with a range of 23 to 79; around 83% were male. Two patients with cutaneous melanoma and one with hepatocellular carcinoma, three in total, showed partial responses. Study outcomes and limitations: In CD8+ T cells, expanded clones were on average more numerous than in CD4+.

This CDR3 comprises 15 residues. Per the germline V gene, CDR1 is SGHTA and CDR2 is FQGTGA. V shed 5 bases, J shed 2 bases, and the junction held 4 bases outside the gene matches. Method: immunoSEQ multiplex PCR; TCRdb's copy keeps in-frame clones and lacks some. The data contain around 30,000 clones, 80% to 90% of them singletons. Comments on this clone: Its antigen remains unknown.

The sample in question was CD4+ or CD8+ T cells sorted from blood, obtained in a trial of the OX40 agonist ivuxolimab. The receptor's source is an adult with an advanced solid tumor such as melanoma, head and neck, liver or kidney cancer. This sequence joins TRBV7-3 and TRBJ2-5, with 11 bases fitting TRBD2. The CDR3 spells CASSAGLADQETQYF. In nucleotides, the CDR3 is TGTGCCAGCAGCGCGGGACTAGCGGATCAAGAGACCCAGTACTTC. The full variable domain, rest sourced from reference TRBV7-3 and TRBJ2-5, is GAGVSQTPSNKVTEKGKYVELRCDPISGHTALYWYRQSLGQGPEFLIYFQGTGAADDSGLPNDRFFAVRPEGSVSTLKIQRTERGDSAVYLCASSAGLADQETQYFGPGTRLLVL.